This entry lists 6 T cell receptor beta chains sequenced from one sample in a study of human T cells and chemical hapten exposure. MiXCR, applied by TCRdb to the RACE reads, yields one record per CDR3 protein. The repertoire includes roughly 46,000 distinct CDR3 sequences, 4.4% of them detected once, and 5.8% sits in the top ten. The time point here: healthy volunteer bleed at 2 weeks. Researchers extracted total RNA from unfractionated whole blood. The specimen sequenced was whole blood. All receptors derive from a human donor in good health. Some clones in this sample may be carry-over from other donors' samples.

This clonotype was found a few times. V is TRBV5-1 and J is TRBJ2-5; D is undetermined. The germline CDR1 and CDR2 sequences are SGHRS and YFSETQ. CDR3 length equals 15 residues. Trimming pared 3 bases from V and 0 bases from J, leaving 12 bases between. CDR3: CASSSSRRHQETQYF. DNA for the CDR3: TGCGCCAGCAGCTCCTCACGACGGCACCAAGAGACCCAGTACTTC.

This clonotype has a count of ten or more. The chain joins TRBV28 to TRBJ2-7, with a tentative D call TRBD2 (6 bases). The CDR3 sequence is 15 residues long. V dropped 4 bases and J dropped 2 bases, with 15 bases sitting between them. Germline CDR1 is MDHEN and CDR2 is SYDVKM. The CDR3 DNA reads as TGTGCCAGCAGTTGGACCGGGACTTATCCCTACGAGCAGTACTTC. Protein: CASSWTGTYPYEQYF.

The chain carries TRBV28 and TRBJ2-1; D is perhaps TRBD2 (5 bases). With 5 bases removed from V and 5 bases from J, the gap between germline ends came to 13 bases. Germline V lookup: CDR1 MDHEN, CDR2 SYDVKM. CDR3 length: 14 residues. As DNA, the CDR3 is TGTGCCAGCAGTCCCGGTCTGAGGGACAATGAGCAGTTCTTC. Its protein is CASSPGLRDNEQFF.

This clonotype came up many times. V and J are TRBV27 and TRBJ2-1; TRBD1 might be the D (6 bases). The CDR3 is 14 amino acids. Trimming shortened V by 5 bases and J by 0 bases, and 8 bases separated the two germline ends. Germline assignment: CDR1 MNHEY and CDR2 SMNVEV (reference sequence). CDR3 loop: CASSQGGSYNEQFF. The DNA of the CDR3 is TGTGCCAGCAGTCAAGGGGGCTCCTACAATGAGCAGTTCTTC.

This chain joins TRBV4-1 and TRBJ2-1; D gene unclear. Trimming took off 2 bases at V and 15 bases at J, with 17 bases between the two ends. This CDR3 contains 13 residues. Germline V gene sequence: CDR1 MGHRA, CDR2 YSYEKL. Written as DNA, the CDR3 is TGCGCCAGCAGCCAACTAATATCAGGCCGAACGTTCTTC. Translating gives CASSQLISGRTFF.

Many counts were recorded for this clonotype. The rearrangement links TRBV7-9 to TRBJ2-7; D remains unclear. Germline V gene data show CDR1 as SEHNR and CDR2 as FQNEAQ (reference sequence). V lost 2 bases and J lost 5, with 4 bases in between. The CDR3 sequence is 11 residues long. CDR3 sequence reads: CASSLKNEQYF. CDR3 coding DNA: TGTGCCAGCAGCTTAAAAAACGAGCAGTACTTC.